This T cell receptor (beta chain) was recovered during a study of cytomegalovirus exposure and HLA in healthy donors. CDR3 length: 16 amino acids. CDR1 and CDR2 from the germline V gene are SGHNT and YYREEE (reference sequence). Unmatched junction bases numbered 4, after V lost 0 bases and J lost 4 bases. The PCR used 60 Vbeta and 13 Jbeta primers. In the original workflow: Per a later analysis, the number of unique TCR beta chains was some 80 million, of which some 9.9 million were shared. The protocol was immunoSEQ multiplex PCR, while the TCRdb copy is restricted to in-frame clones and leaves out a portion. V, J and clone size were drawn from that table, and D and trimming were deduced from the DNA. This table holds 150,000 to 200,000 clones, about three quarters found once.

This sequence joins TRBV5-4 and TRBJ1-6, with TRBD1 matching over 7 bases. The source is a man aged 35 to 55 in good health and CMV-seropositive. The sequenced sample was PBMCs. The CDR3 DNA reads as TGTGCCAGCAGCTTGGCCGGGACAGAGTATAATTCACCCCTCCACTTT. This sequence encodes CASSLAGTEYNSPLHF.